This section outlines one TCR beta chain sequence together with its context. Per the original data handling: Counts of nucleated cells, estimated from reference gene primer amplification, were obtained. Data came from immunoSEQ multiplex PCR; TCRdb stores just in-frame clones and leaves some out. The DNA gave D and trimming, while V, J and clone size come from that table. The sample shows around 130,000 clones, approximately 84% of them seen only once. The sample comes from a study of blood T cell repertoires in COVID-19. Study at large: The United States, Italy and Spain provided the acute and convalescent COVID-19 samples. PBMCs, B-cell-depleted T cells, or T cells were the source of the cDNA or gDNA that made up the material.

Per germline, CDR1 SNHLY and CDR2 FYNNEI. This CDR3 region has 11 residues. Trimming stripped 11 bases from V and 8 bases from J, with 15 bases between. The chain has TRBV2 and TRBJ1-2; the D gene is possibly TRBD1 (6 bases). Sequencing was carried out using peripheral blood. This receptor was taken from a man aged 70 or older with acute or convalescent COVID-19. CDR3 nucleotide sequence: TGTGCCGTCCCGAGGGGGAGAGGCTACACCTTC. Translated, it gives CAVPRGRGYTF.